Following are 17 T cell receptor beta chains from one sample sequenced in a study of cytomegalovirus exposure and HLA in healthy donors. Primers: 60 Vbeta forward and 13 Jbeta reverse. The protocol was immunoSEQ multiplex PCR, while the TCRdb copy is restricted to in-frame clones and leaves out a portion. The data hold around 140,000 clones, with about four fifths observed a single time. Sample: PBMCs. The receptors come from a man aged 40-50 years in good health and CMV-seronegative.

V and J are TRBV19 and TRBJ1-5; D possibly corresponds to TRBD1 (6 bases). Germline V lookup: CDR1 LNHDA, CDR2 SQIVND (reference sequence). Trimming pared 4 bases from V and 4 bases from J, leaving 14 bases between. The CDR3 extends over 15 amino acids. The CDR3 sequence: CASSKGQLQNQPQHF. In nucleotides, the CDR3 is TGTGCCAGTAGTAAAGGACAGCTTCAGAATCAGCCCCAGCATTTT.

The chain combines TRBV9 with TRBJ2-5, with 12 bases aligning to TRBD2. V trimming: 0 bases; J trimming: 2 bases; junction bases outside the gene matches: 14. CDR3 size: 20 residues. From germline, CDR1 is SGDLS and CDR2 YYNGEE. For the CDR3, the DNA is TGTGCCAGCAGCGTAGTAGTGCCTCATAGGCTAGCGGGGGGGCAAGAGACCCAGTACTTC. It encodes CASSVVVPHRLAGGQETQYF.

The chain couples TRBV4-1 to TRBJ2-6; D perhaps matches TRBD2 (5 bases). Germline-derived CDR1 and CDR2 are MGHRA and YSYEKL. With 4 bases removed from V and 0 bases from J, the gap between germline ends came to 16 bases. The CDR3 length is 18 residues. CDR3 amino acids: CASSPRNPGSSGANVLTF. The DNA of the CDR3 is TGCGCCAGCAGCCCCCGTAACCCGGGGAGCTCTGGGGCCAACGTCCTGACTTTC.

This chain connects TRBV4-1 to TRBJ1-2, with D possibly matching TRBD1 (6 bases). Per germline, CDR1 MGHRA and CDR2 YSYEKL. V shed 1 base and J shed 12 bases, with 9 bases lying between them. This CDR3 has 11 residues. This CDR3 reads CASSQGQVNTF. The CDR3 DNA follows: TGCGCCAGCAGCCAAGGACAGGTTAACACCTTC.

The V gene is TRBV14, the J gene TRBJ2-2, with TRBD1 as a possible D gene (6 bases). Trimming shortened V by 1 base and J by 5 bases, and 11 bases separated the two germline ends. Germline loops: CDR1 SGHDN, CDR2 FVKESK. This CDR3 spans 15 amino acids. Here the CDR3 reads CASSQVQGRTGELFF. CDR3 in DNA: TGTGCCAGCAGCCAAGTACAGGGTCGGACCGGGGAGCTGTTTTTT.

The rearrangement links TRBV9 to TRBJ2-7, with 7 bases that match TRBD1. J was trimmed by 0 bases and V by 4 bases; bases with no gene match: 7. The CDR3 extends over 15 amino acids. The germline V gene encodes CDR1 SGDLS and CDR2 YYNGEE. CDR3 sequence: CASSRGQATSYEQYF. The CDR3 DNA is TGTGCCAGCAGCCGAGGACAGGCGACCTCCTACGAGCAGTACTTC.

This clone was counted a few times. This sequence joins TRBV19 and TRBJ2-1; weak D call: TRBD2 (6 bases). CDR3 length: 13 residues. Trimming cost V 7 bases and J 9 bases, with 16 bases left between them. CDR1 is LNHDA and CDR2 is SQIVND in the germline V gene (reference sequence). The DNA for the CDR3 is TGTGCCAGTACGGAGGAGGGCCGCGGTGAGCAGTTCTTC. Amino acids: CASTEEGRGEQFF. The whole variable domain, filled in from reference TRBV19 and TRBJ2-1, reads DGGITQSPKYLFRKEGQNVTLSCEQNLNHDAMYWYRQDPGQGLRLIYYSQIVNDFQKGDIAEGYSVSREKKESFPLTVTSAQKNPTAFYLCASTEEGRGEQFFGPGTRLTVL.

This clone has a single count. The rearrangement joins TRBV4-1 to TRBJ2-1; D not certain. CDR1 is MGHRA and CDR2 is YSYEKL in the germline V gene. V lost 0 bases to trimming and J lost 15 bases, with 15 bases between them. The CDR3 is 13 residues long. The CDR3: CASSQDLRLGPFF. In DNA, the CDR3 is TGCGCCAGCAGCCAAGATCTTCGTCTAGGTCCGTTCTTC.

The rearrangement joins TRBV7-9 to TRBJ1-2; tentatively, D is TRBD1 (5 bases). Germline V gene data show CDR1 as SEHNR and CDR2 as FQNEAQ (reference sequence). Trimming removed 5 bases at V and 8 bases at J, with 18 bases between. There are 14 residues in the CDR3. CDR3 amino acids: CASSPTGGVNGYTF. The DNA of the CDR3 is TGTGCCAGCAGCCCAACCGGAGGGGTTAACGGCTACACCTTC.

The rearrangement uses TRBV5-1 and TRBJ2-4, with TRBD1 identical over 9 bases. The CDR3 sequence is 17 residues long. Losses at the gene ends were 0 bases for V and 5 bases for J; bases not matched to a gene: 9. Germline lookup yields CDR1 SGHRS and CDR2 YFSETQ. CDR3 residues: CASSLALTGGWENIQYF. The CDR3 nucleotides are TGCGCCAGCAGCTTGGCCCTAACAGGGGGCTGGGAAAACATTCAGTACTTC.

The chain carries TRBV18 and TRBJ2-7; no firm D call. The germline gives CDR1 KGHSH, CDR2 LQKENI. The CDR3 runs 14 residues. V lost 4 bases and J lost 3, with 13 bases in between. The CDR3 DNA reads TGTGCCAGCTCACTGCCGGGTTTAAACTACGAGCAGTACTTC. This encodes CASSLPGLNYEQYF.

In DNA, the CDR3 is TGTGCCTCCAAGTGGGGGGCCTACAATGAGCAGTTCTTC. Translation gives CASKWGAYNEQFF. This rearrangement joins TRBV27 to TRBJ2-1; maybe TRBD2 (6 bases). V was cut by 11 bases and J by 2 bases, with 13 bases left in between. The CDR3 length is 13 residues. Germline V gives CDR1 MNHEY, CDR2 SMNVEV (reference sequence).

The J gene is TRBJ2-2, the V gene TRBV5-1; no clear D. The CDR3 runs to 15 residues. Germline V CDR1 and CDR2: SGHRS, YFSETQ. Trimming took 5 bases from V and 1 from J, leaving 12 bases between them. CDR3: CASRLAAENTGELFF. The CDR3 DNA follows: TGCGCCAGCAGACTGGCGGCGGAGAACACCGGGGAGCTGTTTTTT.

The V gene is TRBV5-1, the J gene TRBJ2-3; 7 nucleotides agree with TRBD2. With V trimmed by 5 bases and J by 0 bases, 3 bases remained unmatched. This CDR3 contains 14 residues. CDR1 is SGHRS, CDR2 YFSETQ, per germline. CDR3 protein: CASSGTTSTDTQYF. CDR3 bases: TGCGCCAGCAGTGGGACTACAAGCACAGATACGCAGTATTTT.

The V gene is TRBV4-3, the J gene TRBJ2-7; TRBD1 matches at 8 bases. Germline lookup yields CDR1 LGHNA and CDR2 YSLEER. CDR3 size: 15 residues. The V and J ends lost 4 bases and 2 bases, in that order; junction bases with no gene match: 7. The CDR3 DNA reads as TGCGCCAGCAGCCCGACGACAGGGGATACCTACGAGCAGTACTTC. Translating it yields CASSPTTGDTYEQYF.

CDR3 sequence reads: CASRPLGGGSYEQYF. The CDR3 region has the DNA TGTGCCAGCAGGCCCCTGGGCGGGGGATCCTACGAGCAGTACTTC. J is TRBJ2-7 and V is TRBV27, with TRBD2 matching over 7 bases. The CDR3 runs 15 residues. Germline V gene data show CDR1 as MNHEY and CDR2 as SMNVEV (reference sequence). The V gene end was trimmed by 6 bases and the J gene end by 1 base; junction bases not matched to a gene: 9.

The chain links TRBV30 to TRBJ2-2; D is possibly TRBD1 (7 bases). Germline V gene data show CDR1 as GTSNPN and CDR2 as SVGIG (reference sequence). The CDR3 loop spans 14 amino acids. V was shortened by 3 bases and J by 5 bases, with 13 bases between the two germline ends. The CDR3: CAWSSTGRTGELFF. DNA for the CDR3: TGTGCCTGGAGCTCGACAGGGAGGACCGGGGAGCTGTTTTTT.